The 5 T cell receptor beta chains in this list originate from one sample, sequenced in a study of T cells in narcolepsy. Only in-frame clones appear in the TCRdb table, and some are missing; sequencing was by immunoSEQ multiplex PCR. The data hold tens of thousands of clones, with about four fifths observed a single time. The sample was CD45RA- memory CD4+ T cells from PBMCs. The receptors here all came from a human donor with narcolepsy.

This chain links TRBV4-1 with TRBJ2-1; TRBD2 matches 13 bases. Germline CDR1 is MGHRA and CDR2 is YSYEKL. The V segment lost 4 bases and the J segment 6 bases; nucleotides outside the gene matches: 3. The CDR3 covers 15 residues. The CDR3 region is CASSRTSGSFNEQFF. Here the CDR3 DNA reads TGCGCCAGCAGCCGGACTAGCGGGAGCTTCAATGAGCAGTTCTTC.

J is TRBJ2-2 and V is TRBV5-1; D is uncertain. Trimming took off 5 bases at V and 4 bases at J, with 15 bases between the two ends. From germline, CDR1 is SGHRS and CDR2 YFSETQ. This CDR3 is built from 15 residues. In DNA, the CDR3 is TGCGCCAGCAGTACGATTGAGGTGGGCACCGGGGAGCTGTTTTTT. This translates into CASSTIEVGTGELFF.

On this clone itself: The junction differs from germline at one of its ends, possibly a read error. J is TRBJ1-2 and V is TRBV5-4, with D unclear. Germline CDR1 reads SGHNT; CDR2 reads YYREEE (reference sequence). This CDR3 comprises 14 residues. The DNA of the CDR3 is TGCGCCAGCAGCCAAGTGGGCGCTTCCTATGGCTACACCTTC. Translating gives CASSQVGASYGYTF.

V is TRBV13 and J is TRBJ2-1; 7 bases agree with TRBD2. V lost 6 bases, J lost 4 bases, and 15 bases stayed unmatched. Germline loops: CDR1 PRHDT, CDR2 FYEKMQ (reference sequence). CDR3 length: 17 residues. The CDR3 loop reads CASSQKGPGRMYNEQFF. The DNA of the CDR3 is TGTGCCAGCAGTCAAAAGGGTCCCGGGAGGATGTACAATGAGCAGTTCTTC.

The CDR3 DNA reads TGTGCCAGCACCGTGGACCGGGGCACAGATACGCAGTATTTT. Protein: CASTVDRGTDTQYF. The chain employs TRBV2 and TRBJ2-3; D is uncertain. The CDR3 loop spans 14 amino acids. V lost 7 bases to trimming and J lost 1 base, with 12 bases between them. Germline-derived CDR1 and CDR2 are SNHLY and FYNNEI.